The 6 T cell receptor beta chains given below trace back to one sample, sequenced in a study of T cell repertoires in aging, cancer and after chemotherapy. TCR beta rearrangements were amplified from peripheral blood genomic DNA. Rearranged V-D-J TRB sequences were amplified with a mixed TRB-A/B primer pool. TCRdb processed the multiplex PCR reads anew with MiXCR; each CDR3 protein has one entry. The top ten clones hold 34% of a sample with some 1,100 distinct CDR3 sequences, 30% of them seen once. Sequencing was done on a sample of blood. Receptors were obtained from a human donor with a solid tumor.

This clonotype was counted a few times. The chain has TRBV6-6 and TRBJ1-4; 9 positions agree with TRBD1. This CDR3 has 18 residues. Germline assignment: CDR1 MNHNY and CDR2 SVGAGI (reference sequence). The trim removed 4 bases at V and 0 bases at J, leaving 9 bases unmatched. CDR3 bases: TGTGCCAGCAGTTCGCCGAGGACAGGGGTCGCAACTAATGAAAAACTGTTTTTT. It yields the protein CASSSPRTGVATNEKLFF.

This clonotype turned up a few times. The chain links TRBV18 to TRBJ2-3, with D hard to call. The germline V gene has CDR1 KGHSH and CDR2 LQKENI. The CDR3 runs to 14 residues. V gave up 0 bases and J gave up 2 bases, with 6 bases separating them. CDR3 bases: TGTGCCAGCTCACCACCGGGGAACACAGATACGCAGTATTTT. Protein sequence: CASSPPGNTDTQYF. The full variable domain, its missing parts supplied by reference TRBV18 and TRBJ2-3, is NAGVMQNPRHLVRRRGQEARLRCSPMKGHSHVYWYRQLPEEGLKFMVYLQKENIIDESGMPKERFSAEFPKEGPSILRIQQVVRGDSAAYFCASSPPGNTDTQYFGPGTRLTVL.

This chain uses TRBV20-1 with TRBJ2-1; TRBD2 agrees at 7 bases. The CDR3 totals 15 residues. Germline V gives CDR1 DFQATT, CDR2 SNEGSKA (reference sequence). Trimming cost V 0 bases and J 7 bases; bases outside gene matches: 9. CDR3 protein: CSAREALGGRNEQFF. CDR3 bases: TGCAGTGCTAGAGAGGCACTGGGAGGGCGGAATGAGCAGTTCTTC.

In the case of this clonotype: Its ends do not fully match the called genes, so a read error is possible. The rearrangement links TRBV24-1 to TRBJ2-2; 11 bases are shared with TRBD2. Germline loops: CDR1 KGHDR, CDR2 SFDVKD. The length of the CDR3 is 14 residues. CDR3 sequence: CVTSTSGSVGELFF. The CDR3 DNA is TGTGTCACCTCTACTAGCGGGAGCGTCGGGGAGCTGTTTTTT.

This clonotype is medium-sized. The J gene is TRBJ2-7, the V gene TRBV19; tentative D call: TRBD2 (6 bases). This CDR3 region has 14 residues. Trimming left V 3 bases short and J 5 bases short, with 14 bases between. Germline lookup yields CDR1 LNHDA and CDR2 SQIVND (reference sequence). In nucleotides, the CDR3 is TGTGCCAGTAGTATTTCGCGGGATGTAAACGAGCAGTACTTC. It is translated as CASSISRDVNEQYF.

The gene calls are TRBV5-1 and TRBJ2-1, with D possibly matching TRBD1 (5 bases). The ends were cut back, 4 bases at V and 0 bases at J, with 14 bases in the middle. The CDR3 extends over 16 amino acids. Germline V CDR1 and CDR2: SGHRS, YFSETQ. This CDR3 reads CASSREGASSYNEQFF. The CDR3 DNA sequence: TGCGCCAGCAGCCGCGAAGGGGCGAGCTCCTACAATGAGCAGTTCTTC.